One and the same sample provided the 20 T cell receptor beta chains below, sequenced in a study of blood T cell repertoires in COVID-19. Data came from immunoSEQ multiplex PCR; TCRdb stores just in-frame clones and leaves some out. The data show about 180,000 clones, about 81% seen once. The sequenced sample consisted of peripheral blood. All receptors derive from a woman aged 80 or over with COVID-19, enrolled during active disease.

This chain uses TRBV24-1 with TRBJ1-2, with TRBD1 matching 8 bases. V lost 5 bases to trimming and J lost 8 bases; unmatched junction nucleotides: 12. Germline V gives CDR1 KGHDR, CDR2 SFDVKD. This CDR3 is 15 amino acids long. The CDR3 nucleotides read TGTGCCACCAGTGGTCGGACAGGGACTTTGGAGGGCTACACCTTC. As protein: CATSGRTGTLEGYTF.

CDR3 sequence: CASRATGLNSPLHF. The CDR3, as DNA: TGTGCCAGCAGAGCCACAGGTTTAAATTCACCCCTCCACTTT. V and J are TRBV13 and TRBJ1-6; maybe TRBD1 (5 bases). Trimming removed 6 bases at V and 7 bases at J, with 13 bases between. Germline lookup yields CDR1 PRHDT and CDR2 FYEKMQ (reference sequence). There are 14 residues in the CDR3.

As regards this clone: The sample contains more than one DNA sequence encoding this CDR3. The chain combines TRBV7-2 with TRBJ1-2; 10 positions match TRBD1. Germline CDR1 and CDR2: SGHTA and FQGNSA. This CDR3 is 14 amino acids long. Unmatched junction bases numbered 3, after V lost 0 bases and J lost 8 bases. The CDR3 here is CASSLAGTGVGYTF. CDR3 DNA: TGTGCCAGCAGCTTAGCCGGGACAGGGGTCGGCTACACCTTC.

The chain combines TRBV9 with TRBJ1-1, with D unclear. The germline CDR1 and CDR2 sequences are SGDLS and YYNGEE. The CDR3 runs 14 residues. With 4 bases removed from V and 3 bases from J, the gap between germline ends came to 13 bases. CDR3 amino acids: CASSPGTGDTEAFF. CDR3 nucleotides: TGTGCCAGCAGCCCAGGAACCGGGGACACTGAAGCTTTCTTT.

As to this clone: One junction end does not reproduce the germline sequence, and a read error may be involved. This chain uses TRBV7-7 with TRBJ2-5; tentatively, D is TRBD1 (5 bases). Germline V gives CDR1 SSHAT, CDR2 FNYEAQ (reference sequence). The CDR3 loop spans 15 amino acids. The CDR3 here is CASSLASQGIETQYF. For the CDR3, the DNA is TGTGCTAGCAGCTTAGCATCGCAGGGTATAGAGACCCAGTACTTC.

This clone has only one observation. The chain carries TRBV3-1 (or the pseudogene TRBV3-2) and TRBJ1-6, with 11 positions matching TRBD1. V trimming: 4 bases; J trimming: 3 bases; junction bases outside the gene matches: 5. Germline CDR1 and CDR2: LGHDT and YNNKEL (reference sequence). This CDR3 has 17 residues. The CDR3 DNA reads TGTGCCAGCAGCCCTGCCGGGACAGGGGGCTATAATTCACCCCTCCACTTT. Residues: CASSPAGTGGYNSPLHF.

The DNA of the CDR3 is TGTGCCAGCAGGGATTTAGCGGGGGGCTTTACCACAGATACGCAGTATTTT. Protein: CASRDLAGGFTTDTQYF. The chain recombines TRBV13 with TRBJ2-3; 10 bases are shared with TRBD2. This CDR3 contains 17 residues. From germline, CDR1 is PRHDT and CDR2 FYEKMQ (reference sequence). Trimming removed 6 bases from V and 2 bases from J; junction bases left unmatched: 11.

The sample holds one count of this clone. The chain links TRBV7-8 to TRBJ2-2, with D hard to call. Trimming shortened V by 1 base and J by 5 bases, and 5 bases separated the two germline ends. From germline, CDR1 is SGHVS and CDR2 FQNEAQ. The CDR3 length is 13 residues. The CDR3 nucleotides are TGTGCCAGCAGCTTAGTACTAACCGGGGAGCTGTTTTTT. Its protein product is CASSLVLTGELFF.

The chain employs TRBV12-5 and TRBJ1-6; no reliable D call. In germline, CDR1 is LGHNT, CDR2 FRNRAP. V was clipped by 6 bases and J by 9 bases, with 15 bases between them. The CDR3 extends over 14 amino acids. The DNA for the CDR3 is TGTGCTAGTGGCCTTGAGGTAGCGGGTTCACCCCTCCACTTT. This translates into CASGLEVAGSPLHF.

This chain connects TRBV27 to TRBJ2-5; no reliable D call. Looked up from germline, CDR1 is MNHEY and CDR2 is SMNVEV (reference sequence). This CDR3 region has 12 residues. Trimming removed 4 bases from V and 4 bases from J, with 7 bases in between. CDR3 DNA sequence: TGTGCCAGCAGTTCCCTCGGAGAGACCCAGTACTTC. Amino acid sequence: CASSSLGETQYF.

This chain connects TRBV2 to TRBJ2-3; 15 nucleotides line up with TRBD2. The V and J ends lost 5 bases and 5 bases, in that order; junction bases with no gene match: 2. Germline V gives CDR1 SNHLY, CDR2 FYNNEI. The CDR3 extends over 15 amino acids. CDR3 DNA sequence: TGTGCCAGCAGTCCGGGACTAGCGGGGGGAGATACGCAGTATTTT. Its protein product is CASSPGLAGGDTQYF. The variable domain in full, completed from reference TRBV2 and TRBJ2-3, reads EPEVTQTPSHQVTQMGQEVILRCVPISNHLYFYWYRQILGQKVEFLVSFYNNEISEKSEIFDDQFSVERPDGSNFTLKIRSTKLEDSAMYFCASSPGLAGGDTQYFGPGTRLTVL.

The chain combines TRBV4-2 with TRBJ2-7, with D possibly matching TRBD2 (5 bases). Deletions cut 0 bases from V and 4 bases from J, with 13 bases between. The CDR3 is 15 amino acids. Germline CDR1 and CDR2: LGHNA and YNFKEQ. CDR3 region: CASSQDSSGRYEQYF. The CDR3 nucleotides are TGTGCCAGCAGCCAAGATTCGAGCGGCAGATACGAGCAGTACTTC.

Remarks on this clone: At one boundary the junction diverges from the germline segment, which might be a read error. The CDR3 loop is CASSSLAGGLQFF. In nucleotides, the CDR3 is TGTGCTAGCAGCTCCCTAGCGGGAGGGCTGCAGTTCTTC. V usage is TRBV7-7 and J usage is TRBJ2-1, with TRBD2 matching over 12 bases. CDR3 length: 13 amino acids. Germline V gene sequence: CDR1 SSHAT, CDR2 FNYEAQ (reference sequence). The full variable domain, rest sourced from reference TRBV7-7 and TRBJ2-1, is GAGVSQSPRYKVTKRGQDVTLRCDPISSHATLYWYQQALGQGPEFLTYFNYEAQPDKSGLPSDRFSAERPEGSISTLTIQRTEQRDSAMYRCASSSLAGGLQFFGPGTRLTVL.

This clone was detected a few times. V and J are TRBV29-1 and TRBJ2-7; D may be TRBD1 (6 bases). The CDR3 runs 14 residues. V was cut by 4 bases and J by 0 bases, with 13 bases left in between. Germline CDR1 SQVTM, CDR2 ANQGSEA. The CDR3, as DNA: TGCAGCGTTGCGGACAGTTCTTACTCCTACGAGCAGTACTTC. It specifies CSVADSSYSYEQYF.

The chain has TRBV10-1 and TRBJ2-1; the match to TRBD2 covers 10 bases. V was clipped by 3 bases and J by 8 bases; unmatched bases: 16. This CDR3 contains 18 residues. Per germline, CDR1 WNHNN and CDR2 SYGVQD (reference sequence). CDR3 protein: CASSDTTLWERGGHEQFF. In DNA form, the CDR3 reads TGCGCCAGCAGTGATACGACATTATGGGAGCGGGGGGGCCATGAGCAGTTCTTC.

V and J are TRBV30 and TRBJ1-2; the D gene is possibly TRBD1 (5 bases). Looked up from germline, CDR1 is GTSNPN and CDR2 is SVGIG (reference sequence). Trimming shortened V by 1 base and J by 1 base, and 10 bases separated the two germline ends. The CDR3 is 14 amino acids. DNA of the CDR3: TGTGCCTGGAGTGAGGGGCAGGATAACTATGGCTACACCTTC. Translating it yields CAWSEGQDNYGYTF. Variable domain in full (rest from reference TRBV30 and TRBJ1-2): SQTIHQWPATLVQPVGSPLSLECTVEGTSNPNLYWYRQAAGRGLQLLFYSVGIGQISSEVPQNLSASRPQDRQFILSSKKLLLSDSGFYLCAWSEGQDNYGYTFGSGTRLTVV.

In its sample, this clone was seen once. The chain's CDR3 is CASSQDHLWTVGANVLTF. CDR3 DNA: TGTGCCAGCAGCCAAGATCACCTGTGGACAGTTGGGGCCAACGTCCTGACTTTC. The V and J genes are TRBV14 and TRBJ2-6; D is perhaps TRBD1 (6 bases). This CDR3 spans 18 amino acids. Germline-derived CDR1 and CDR2 are SGHDN and FVKESK. With 0 bases removed from V and 3 bases from J, the gap between germline ends came to 15 bases. Supplemented by reference TRBV14 and TRBJ2-6, the full variable domain reads EAGVTQFPSHSVIEKGQTVTLRCDPISGHDNLYWYRRVMGKEIKFLLHFVKESKQDESGMPNNRFLAERTGGTYSTLKVQPAELEDSGVYFCASSQDHLWTVGANVLTFGAGSRLTVL.

V usage is TRBV27 and J usage is TRBJ1-1, with D possibly TRBD1 on 6 matching bases. V gave up 8 bases and J gave up 4 bases, with 8 bases separating them. Germline CDR1 and CDR2: MNHEY and SMNVEV (reference sequence). The CDR3 sequence is 11 residues long. CDR3 bases: TGTGCCAGCCTCAGGGGCACTGAAGCTTTCTTT. Amino acid sequence: CASLRGTEAFF.

This rearrangement joins TRBV11-3 to TRBJ1-5; D gene unclear. Germline CDR1 is SGHNT and CDR2 is YENEEA. The CDR3 is made up of 13 amino acids. The V and J ends lost 1 base and 3 bases respectively, with 4 bases between them. This CDR3 is CASSLGHNQPQHF. The CDR3 nucleotides read TGTGCCAGCAGCTTAGGACACAATCAGCCCCAGCATTTT.

The rearrangement links TRBV5-1 to TRBJ2-3, with a tentative D call TRBD2 (5 bases). There are 16 residues in the CDR3. Germline-derived CDR1 and CDR2 are SGHRS and YFSETQ. V gave up 1 base and J gave up 1 base, with 13 bases separating them. CDR3 residues: CASSLIAFGGTDTQYF. In nucleotides, the CDR3 is TGCGCCAGCAGCTTGATAGCCTTCGGGGGCACAGATACGCAGTATTTT. Filled out from reference TRBV5-1 and TRBJ2-3, the complete variable domain reads KAGVTQTPRYLIKTRGQQVTLSCSPISGHRSVSWYQQTPGQGLQFLFEYFSETQRNKGNFPGRFSGRQFSNSRSEMNVSTLELGDSALYLCASSLIAFGGTDTQYFGPGTRLTVL.